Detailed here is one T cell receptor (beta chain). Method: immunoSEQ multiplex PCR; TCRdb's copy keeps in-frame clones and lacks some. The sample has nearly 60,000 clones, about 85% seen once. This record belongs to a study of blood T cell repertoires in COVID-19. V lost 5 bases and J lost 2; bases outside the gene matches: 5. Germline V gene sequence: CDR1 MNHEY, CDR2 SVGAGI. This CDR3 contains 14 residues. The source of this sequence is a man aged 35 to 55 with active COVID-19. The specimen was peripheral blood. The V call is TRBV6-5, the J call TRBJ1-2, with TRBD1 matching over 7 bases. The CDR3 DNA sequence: TGTGCCAGCAGTCGAGTGGGACAGAACTATGGCTACACCTTC. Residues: CASSRVGQNYGYTF.